The T cell receptor beta chain under discussion was sequenced for a study of cytomegalovirus exposure and HLA in healthy donors. The CDR3 runs 14 residues. CDR1 and CDR2 (germline): SGHDN, FVKESK. V gave up 1 base and J gave up 4 bases, with 11 bases separating them. PCR was performed using 60 Vbeta and 13 Jbeta primers. Sequenced by immunoSEQ multiplex PCR; TCRdb stores in-frame clones only, minus some. This sample yields 100,000 to 150,000 clones, of which about three quarters are seen a single time; approximately 1.7% belongs to the top ten. Concerning this clone: Its specificity is not known.

Study observations and caveats: Among the sequence variants, a highly shared cluster was likely an artifact of sequencing. There were reportedly fewer N-insertions in an Asian-associated ancestry cluster than the approximately 640-donor mean, in a later analysis. The investigators catalogued 150 to 200 TCR beta chains as cytomegalovirus-associated. Many donors shared some public TCRs, even though most TCR sequences were rare.

The chain carries TRBV14 and TRBJ2-7, with D possibly matching TRBD2 (5 bases). Sequenced material: PBMCs. The TCR sequence derives from a woman in her 40s in good health and CMV-seronegative. The CDR3 reads CASSQGERLYEQYF. The CDR3 nucleotides read TGTGCCAGCAGCCAAGGTGAGCGGCTGTACGAGCAGTACTTC.